The rows below give T cell receptor beta chains drawn from one sample of a study of a mutant IDH1 vaccine in newly diagnosed glioma. Generated by immunoSEQ multiplex PCR, the TCRdb table keeps only in-frame clones and is missing some. There are roughly 110,000 clones in the sample; 85% to 90% occur only once, and 0.6% to 0.7% lies in the top ten. The antigens for these receptors are not known. Sequencing was performed on PBMCs, taken from a glioma patient whose treatment included an IDH1 peptide vaccine. The receptors were gathered from a woman aged 45 to 65 with glioma. The CDR3 runs from the conserved cysteine through the conserved F or W. The order of the fields is J gene, V gene, D gene, clone size, CDR3 DNA, CDR3 protein. D genes are given only for firm matches. Clone size, where shown, is once, few, many, or a class for clones that have expanded.

j_gene: TRBJ2-5
v_gene: TRBV11-2
d_gene: -
abundance: -
CDR3nt: TGTGCCAGCAGCTCGTACCTTAGGGCGGAGAAGACCCAGTACTTC
CDR3aa: CASSSYLRAEKTQYF

j_gene: TRBJ1-4
v_gene: TRBV5-1
d_gene: TRBD1
abundance: -
CDR3nt: TGCGCCAGCAGCACCGGACAGGCTAATGAAAAACTGTTTTTT
CDR3aa: CASSTGQANEKLFF

j_gene: TRBJ2-1
v_gene: TRBV9
d_gene: -
abundance: -
CDR3nt: TGTGCCAGCAGCTCTCAGATAGGGGATTACAATGAGCAGTTCTTC
CDR3aa: CASSSQIGDYNEQFF

j_gene: TRBJ1-4
v_gene: TRBV19
d_gene: TRBD1
abundance: few
CDR3nt: TGTGCCAGTAGTGTAACTCCGGGACAGGGGGGTAATGAAAAACTGTTTTTT
CDR3aa: CASSVTPGQGGNEKLFF

j_gene: TRBJ2-7
v_gene: TRBV19
d_gene: TRBD1
abundance: -
CDR3nt: TGTGCCAGTAGCCGCGGGACAGGGCTCAACGAGCAGTACTTC
CDR3aa: CASSRGTGLNEQYF

j_gene: TRBJ1-2
v_gene: TRBV27
d_gene: -
abundance: once
CDR3nt: TGTGCCAGCAGCCTGACAGGAAAGTATGGCTACACCTTC
CDR3aa: CASSLTGKYGYTF

j_gene: TRBJ2-1
v_gene: TRBV19
d_gene: TRBD2
abundance: -
CDR3nt: TGTGCCAGTAGTATTCTAGCGGGATTTTATGGTGAGCAGTTCTTC
CDR3aa: CASSILAGFYGEQFF

j_gene: TRBJ2-2
v_gene: TRBV5-1
d_gene: -
abundance: -
CDR3nt: TGCGCCAGCAGAGAAAACGGGGAGCTGTTTTTT
CDR3aa: CASRENGELFF

j_gene: TRBJ2-7
v_gene: TRBV2
d_gene: TRBD2
abundance: -
CDR3nt: TGTGCCAGCAGCGAGAGGGCGGGAGGGCCGGACGAGCAGTACTTC
CDR3aa: CASSERAGGPDEQYF

j_gene: TRBJ2-1
v_gene: TRBV30
d_gene: TRBD2
abundance: -
CDR3nt: TGTGCCTGGTGCGGACTAGCAGGTGAGCAGTTCTTC
CDR3aa: CAWCGLAGEQFF

j_gene: TRBJ2-7
v_gene: TRBV5-5
d_gene: -
abundance: few
CDR3nt: TGTGCCAGCAGCTTGGGGGTTCGAGGGTTCGGAGGTAAACCCTACGAGCAGTACTTC
CDR3aa: CASSLGVRGFGGKPYEQYF

j_gene: TRBJ2-1
v_gene: TRBV29-1
d_gene: -
abundance: -
CDR3nt: TGCAGCGCTGAGCACCAGAAATACAATGAGCAGTTCTTC
CDR3aa: CSAEHQKYNEQFF

j_gene: TRBJ1-2
v_gene: TRBV5-6
d_gene: -
abundance: -
CDR3nt: TGTGCCAGCGGGTCACAGGGATGGTATGGCTACACCTTC
CDR3aa: CASGSQGWYGYTF

j_gene: TRBJ2-7
v_gene: TRBV20-1
d_gene: -
abundance: -
CDR3nt: TGCAGTGCTAGAGATTTCGACGAGCAGTACTTC
CDR3aa: CSARDFDEQYF

j_gene: TRBJ2-7
v_gene: TRBV6-5
d_gene: TRBD1
abundance: -
CDR3nt: TGTGCCAGCAGTTTCCGGGACAGGGGGGGCTACGAGCAGTACTTC
CDR3aa: CASSFRDRGGYEQYF

j_gene: TRBJ2-2
v_gene: TRBV6-1
d_gene: -
abundance: -
CDR3nt: TGTGCCAGCGAGACAGGCACGAACACCGGGGAGCTGTTTTTT
CDR3aa: CASETGTNTGELFF

j_gene: TRBJ2-7
v_gene: TRBV10-3
d_gene: TRBD1
abundance: once
CDR3nt: TGTGCCATCCCCGGGACAGGGGGCCACGAGCAGTACTTC
CDR3aa: CAIPGTGGHEQYF

j_gene: TRBJ1-5
v_gene: TRBV30
d_gene: -
abundance: few
CDR3nt: TGTGCCTGGAGTGTAAGTTTGGGGGGACAGCCCCAGCATTTT
CDR3aa: CAWSVSLGGQPQHF

j_gene: TRBJ2-4
v_gene: TRBV7-8
d_gene: -
abundance: -
CDR3nt: TGTGCCAGCAGTTTACTAGCCAAAAACATTCAGTACTTC
CDR3aa: CASSLLAKNIQYF

j_gene: TRBJ1-1
v_gene: TRBV5-4
d_gene: -
abundance: -
CDR3nt: TGTGCCAGCAGCTTGGCGGGCGGGGTTGGGGGTATATTGAACACTGAAGCTTTCTTT
CDR3aa: CASSLAGGVGGILNTEAFF

j_gene: TRBJ2-3
v_gene: TRBV27
d_gene: -
abundance: once
CDR3nt: TGTGCCAGCAGTCCCCTGGGGCAGGGACCCCCAGGCACAGATACGCAGTATTTT
CDR3aa: CASSPLGQGPPGTDTQYF

j_gene: TRBJ1-1
v_gene: TRBV11-2
d_gene: -
abundance: -
CDR3nt: TGTGCCAGCAGCCCATACAGGGTTATGAACACTGAAGCTTTCTTT
CDR3aa: CASSPYRVMNTEAFF

j_gene: TRBJ2-3
v_gene: TRBV6-4
d_gene: TRBD2
abundance: -
CDR3nt: TGTGCCAGCAGTACTCCGGGACTAGCGGGAGGTACCGATACGCAGTATTTT
CDR3aa: CASSTPGLAGGTDTQYF

j_gene: TRBJ2-7
v_gene: TRBV14
d_gene: -
abundance: -
CDR3nt: TGTGCCAGCAGCCAAGGACAGGGGGCGAGACTAGCGGGGTACGAGCAGTACTTC
CDR3aa: CASSQGQGARLAGYEQYF

j_gene: TRBJ2-3
v_gene: TRBV7-2
d_gene: -
abundance: -
CDR3nt: TGTGCCAGCAGCTTAAAGGGCAGGGGTTCAGATACGCAGTATTTT
CDR3aa: CASSLKGRGSDTQYF

j_gene: TRBJ2-1
v_gene: TRBV5-1
d_gene: TRBD2
abundance: -
CDR3nt: TGCGCCAGCAGCAGCGGATCAGCGGGAGGGCAGGATGAGCAGTTCTTC
CDR3aa: CASSSGSAGGQDEQFF

j_gene: TRBJ2-7
v_gene: TRBV5-1
d_gene: TRBD1
abundance: -
CDR3nt: TGCGCCAGCAGCTCCGGGACAGGGGGCTACGAGCAGTACTTC
CDR3aa: CASSSGTGGYEQYF

j_gene: TRBJ1-1
v_gene: TRBV7-8
d_gene: -
abundance: -
CDR3nt: TGTGCCAGCAGCTCCCGCCGGGACGGCACTGAAGCTTTCTTT
CDR3aa: CASSSRRDGTEAFF

j_gene: TRBJ2-1
v_gene: TRBV6-5
d_gene: -
abundance: -
CDR3nt: TGTGCCAGCAGTTCAGTAGGGAGGATCAATGAGCAGTTCTTC
CDR3aa: CASSSVGRINEQFF